The 32 T cell receptor beta chains presented below share a single source sample, sequenced in a study of blood T cell repertoires in COVID-19. Repertoires were generated with immunoSEQ multiplex PCR, while TCRdb's copy carries only in-frame clones and drops some. The sample shows 150,000 to 200,000 clones, roughly 76% of them seen only once. The sample consisted of peripheral blood. Receptors were obtained from a woman aged 50 to 60 with active or convalescent COVID-19.

V gene TRBV7-2 combines with J gene TRBJ1-6; 9 bases line up with TRBD1. CDR1 and CDR2 from the germline V gene are SGHTA and FQGNSA. V gave up 3 bases and J gave up 9 bases; unmatched junction bases: 12. The CDR3 consists of 17 residues. The CDR3 DNA sequence: TGTGCCAGCAGCTTGGCCGGGACAGGGCAAGTCGGTTCACCCCTCCACTTT. It specifies CASSLAGTGQVGSPLHF.

The rearrangement links TRBV3-1 (or the pseudogene TRBV3-2) to TRBJ1-2; possible D gene TRBD1, 5 bases. CDR1 LGHDT and CDR2 YNNKEL come from the germline V gene (reference sequence). The CDR3 consists of 14 residues. V shed 2 bases and J shed 11 bases, with 18 bases lying between them. CDR3: CASSQNSAGNIYTF. DNA of the CDR3: TGTGCCAGCAGCCAAAACTCGGCAGGGAACATATACACCTTC.

The chain uses TRBV7-6 and TRBJ2-3; 9 nucleotides match TRBD2. This CDR3 spans 18 amino acids. Germline V CDR1 and CDR2: SGHVS, FNYEAQ. The V segment lost 3 bases and the J segment 4 bases; nucleotides outside the gene matches: 14. The DNA of the CDR3 is TGTGCCAGCAGCTTCCGAGTAGCGGGAGTCTTTCGGGCAGATACGCAGTATTTT. Translated, it gives CASSFRVAGVFRADTQYF. The variable domain in full, with the rest retrieved from reference TRBV7-6 and TRBJ2-3, is GAGVSQSPRYKVTKRGQDVALRCDPISGHVSLYWYRQALGQGPEFLTYFNYEAQQDKSGLPNDRFSAERPEGSISTLTIQRTEQRDSAMYRCASSFRVAGVFRADTQYFGPGTRLTVL.

The rearrangement uses TRBV2 and TRBJ1-5; D ambiguous. V dropped 7 bases and J dropped 3 bases, with 10 bases sitting between them. Germline V CDR1 and CDR2: SNHLY, FYNNEI. This CDR3 has 13 residues. CDR3 amino acids: CASNRQLNQPQHF. DNA for the CDR3: TGTGCCAGCAACAGACAACTCAATCAGCCCCAGCATTTT. Drawing the rest from reference TRBV2 and TRBJ1-5, the complete variable domain is EPEVTQTPSHQVTQMGQEVILRCVPISNHLYFYWYRQILGQKVEFLVSFYNNEISEKSEIFDDQFSVERPDGSNFTLKIRSTKLEDSAMYFCASNRQLNQPQHFGDGTRLSIL.

V usage is TRBV30 and J usage is TRBJ1-4; D is ambiguous. With 4 bases removed from V and 3 bases from J, the gap between germline ends came to 21 bases. Germline V gene sequence: CDR1 GTSNPN, CDR2 SVGIG (reference sequence). CDR3 length equals 17 residues. The DNA of the CDR3 is TGTGCCTGGAAAACCAAAAAGCCCTTTGCGTCTAATGAAAAACTGTTTTTT. It is translated as CAWKTKKPFASNEKLFF.

The rearrangement uses TRBV19 and TRBJ2-6; D is possibly TRBD1 (7 bases). Germline CDR1 is LNHDA and CDR2 is SQIVND (reference sequence). Trimming cost V 5 bases and J 4 bases, with 15 bases left between them. The CDR3 extends over 16 amino acids. The CDR3 is CASSPLEGAGANVLTF. Here the CDR3 DNA reads TGTGCCAGTAGTCCCCTGGAGGGGGCCGGGGCCAACGTCCTGACTTTC.

V gene TRBV6-5 combines with J gene TRBJ1-5; D might be TRBD1 (6 bases). This CDR3 has 14 residues. The ends were cut back, 6 bases at V and 2 bases at J, with 11 bases in the middle. Germline CDR1 reads MNHEY; CDR2 reads SVGAGI. CDR3 in DNA: TGTGCCAGCAGCACAGGGACGGGCAATCAGCCCCAGCATTTT. Its translation is CASSTGTGNQPQHF.

The V and J genes are TRBV28 and TRBJ2-1; TRBD2 agrees at 9 bases. Germline CDR1 and CDR2: MDHEN and SYDVKM. Trimming took 7 bases from V and 4 from J; bases not matched to a gene: 5. The CDR3 is made up of 14 amino acids. CDR3 loop: CASNPTSGYNEQFF. In nucleotides, the CDR3 is TGTGCCAGCAATCCGACTAGCGGATACAATGAGCAGTTCTTC.

For the CDR3, the DNA is TGTGCCAGCAGCTTAACGACCGGGACAGGGTGGTACAATGAGCAGTTCTTC. This sequence encodes CASSLTTGTGWYNEQFF. The gene calls are TRBV7-2 and TRBJ2-1, with 9 nucleotides matching TRBD1. Losses at the gene ends were 2 bases for V and 4 bases for J; bases not matched to a gene: 9. Germline-derived CDR1 and CDR2 are SGHTA and FQGNSA. CDR3 length: 17 residues.

This clone was counted a few times. This rearrangement joins TRBV10-1 to TRBJ1-6; the match to TRBD1 covers 10 bases. The germline V gene encodes CDR1 WNHNN and CDR2 SYGVQD (reference sequence). The CDR3 loop spans 17 amino acids. The CDR3 DNA reads TGCGGCAGACCGAAGCGGGACAGGGGAGGCAGAAATTCACCCCTCCACTTT. Its translation: CGRPKRDRGGRNSPLHF.

The rearrangement uses TRBV7-3 and TRBJ2-7; 7 bases are a match to TRBD2. Germline assignment: CDR1 SGHTA and CDR2 FQGTGA. The trim removed 6 bases at V and 3 bases at J, leaving 8 bases unmatched. This CDR3 spans 14 amino acids. DNA of the CDR3: TGTGCCAGCAGTAGCAGCGGGGCCGGCTACGAGCAGTACTTC. Its protein product is CASSSSGAGYEQYF.

The chain has TRBV5-4 and TRBJ1-1; D is perhaps TRBD1 (5 bases). The V gene lost 2 bases and the J gene lost 1 base, with 6 bases spanning the gap. This CDR3 is built from 13 residues. CDR1 SGHNT and CDR2 YYREEE come from the germline V gene (reference sequence). The CDR3 protein is CASSFGQNTEAFF. CDR3 DNA: TGTGCCAGCAGCTTTGGACAGAACACTGAAGCTTTCTTT.

The chain is built from TRBV11-2 and TRBJ2-1; 8 bases match TRBD2. Germline V CDR1 and CDR2: SGHAT, FQNNGV. The CDR3 is made up of 15 amino acids. J was trimmed by 7 bases and V by 0 bases; bases with no gene match: 5. CDR3 protein: CASSLEVSGRNEQFF. CDR3 DNA: TGTGCCAGCAGCTTAGAGGTGAGCGGGAGAAATGAGCAGTTCTTC.

V gene TRBV7-9 combines with J gene TRBJ1-1; D not resolved. Per the germline V gene, CDR1 is SEHNR and CDR2 is FQNEAQ (reference sequence). The CDR3 spans 14 residues. V gave up 7 bases and J gave up 1 base, with 13 bases separating them. CDR3 coding DNA: TGTGCCAGCACCCCGTGGCGAGGGAACACTGAAGCTTTCTTT. Translation gives CASTPWRGNTEAFF.

CDR3 DNA sequence: TGTGCCAGCAGCGCCCGGGACAGGGGGATTAATCAGCCCCAGCATTTT. It encodes CASSARDRGINQPQHF. This chain uses TRBV7-8 with TRBJ1-5; 11 bases align to TRBD1. CDR1 and CDR2 (germline): SGHVS, FQNEAQ. The junction had 7 bases not matched to a gene; V was cut back by 5 bases and J by 4 bases. CDR3 length: 16 amino acids. The whole variable domain, filled in from reference TRBV7-8 and TRBJ1-5, reads GAGVSQSPRYKVAKRGQDVALRCDPISGHVSLFWYQQALGQGPEFLTYFQNEAQLDKSGLPSDRFFAERPEGSVSTLKIQRTQQEDSAVYLCASSARDRGINQPQHFGDGTRLSIL.

The chain joins TRBV7-2 to TRBJ2-5, with 7 positions matching TRBD1. V was clipped by 5 bases and J by 6 bases; unmatched bases: 9. The germline V gene encodes CDR1 SGHTA and CDR2 FQGNSA. CDR3 length: 14 amino acids. The CDR3 protein is CASSVEQGLKTQYF. The CDR3 nucleotides read TGTGCCAGCAGCGTCGAACAGGGGTTGAAGACCCAGTACTTC.

This clone has more than one count but fewer than ten. The chain carries TRBV18 and TRBJ2-7; 9 bases line up with TRBD1. J lost 6 bases, V lost 4 bases, and 16 bases had no gene match. The CDR3 is 17 residues long. The germline V gene has CDR1 KGHSH and CDR2 LQKENI. The CDR3 region is CASSQRVPGQGPAEQYF. Here the CDR3 DNA reads TGTGCCAGCTCACAAAGGGTCCCGGGACAGGGACCAGCCGAGCAGTACTTC.

This clone was counted only a few times. V and J are TRBV6-5 and TRBJ2-7, with 7 bases identical to TRBD2. The length of the CDR3 is 14 residues. The V segment lost 0 bases and the J segment 3 bases; nucleotides outside the gene matches: 2. CDR1 is MNHEY, CDR2 SVGAGI, per germline. CDR3 nucleotide sequence: TGTGCCAGCAGTTACTCGGCTAGCGGCTACGAGCAGTACTTC. It codes for CASSYSASGYEQYF.

V gene TRBV7-9 combines with J gene TRBJ1-4; no definite D call. This CDR3 contains 14 residues. From germline, CDR1 is SEHNR and CDR2 FQNEAQ (reference sequence). V was pared by 1 base and J by 4 bases, with 7 bases between. The CDR3 protein is CASSLDYSNEKLFF. CDR3 nucleotides: TGTGCCAGCAGCTTAGATTATAGTAATGAAAAACTGTTTTTT. Full variable domain (rest looked up from reference TRBV7-9 and TRBJ1-4): DTGVSQNPRHKITKRGQNVTFRCDPISEHNRLYWYRQTLGQGPEFLTYFQNEAQLEKSRLLSDRFSAERPKGSFSTLEIQRTEQGDSAMYLCASSLDYSNEKLFFGSGTQLSVL.

This rearrangement joins TRBV5-6 to TRBJ2-3; the match to TRBD2 covers 10 bases. CDR1 and CDR2 from the germline V gene are SGHDT and YYEEEE. V trimming: 2 bases; J trimming: 0 bases; junction bases outside the gene matches: 3. The CDR3 consists of 16 residues. CDR3 sequence reads: CASSFLAGVSTDTQYF. The CDR3 bases are TGTGCCAGCAGCTTCCTAGCGGGGGTTAGCACAGATACGCAGTATTTT.

The chain links TRBV12-3 or TRBV12-4 to TRBJ1-2; the match to TRBD1 covers 9 bases. The V gene end was trimmed by 2 bases and the J gene end by 9 bases; junction bases not matched to a gene: 4. The CDR3 is 13 amino acids. CDR3 bases: TGTGCCAGCAGTTTAAACAGGGGGCATAGCTACACCTTC. This codes for CASSLNRGHSYTF.

The chain links TRBV5-1 to TRBJ2-1, with 11 bases matching TRBD2. V lost 1 base and J lost 7; bases outside the gene matches: 7. The length of the CDR3 is 16 residues. CDR1 and CDR2 from the germline V gene are SGHRS and YFSETQ. The CDR3 sequence is CASSLPLAGVRNEQFF. The DNA of the CDR3 is TGCGCCAGCAGCTTGCCACTAGCGGGAGTACGTAATGAGCAGTTCTTC.

The rearrangement links TRBV28 to TRBJ1-2; weak D call: TRBD1 (5 bases). V was trimmed by 7 bases and J by 0 bases, leaving 12 bases between them. Germline-derived CDR1 and CDR2 are MDHEN and SYDVKM. The CDR3 totals 14 residues. Here the CDR3 DNA reads TGTGCCAGCAATTCAGGGCGCTCTAACTATGGCTACACCTTC. As protein: CASNSGRSNYGYTF.

This clone was recorded a few times. V usage is TRBV27 and J usage is TRBJ1-5; weak D call: TRBD1 (5 bases). V lost 5 bases and J 4 bases, leaving 12 bases between the germline ends. The CDR3 contains 14 residues. Per the germline V gene, CDR1 is MNHEY and CDR2 is SMNVEV (reference sequence). CDR3 coding DNA: TGTGCCAGCAGTAGCGGGGGGTGGAATCAGCCCCAGCATTTT. Translation: CASSSGGWNQPQHF.

This rearrangement joins TRBV7-2 to TRBJ1-2, with D perhaps TRBD1 (6 bases). The CDR3 is 17 residues long. Trimming took off 3 bases at V and 4 bases at J, with 21 bases between the two ends. Germline V gene lookup returns CDR1 SGHTA and CDR2 FQGNSA. The DNA for the CDR3 is TGTGCCAGCAGCTTGCTAGGTGTGGGGGCTCTTAGCTATGGCTACACCTTC. Protein product: CASSLLGVGALSYGYTF.

The chain is built from TRBV6-5 and TRBJ1-1, with 7 bases lining up with TRBD1. The CDR3 is 15 amino acids. After removal of 5 bases from V and 1 base from J, the junction contained 7 bases not matched to a gene. Germline V gene sequence: CDR1 MNHEY, CDR2 SVGAGI. Written as DNA, the CDR3 is TGTGCCAGCAGTCCCGCCGGGACAGAGAACACTGAAGCTTTCTTT. Protein: CASSPAGTENTEAFF.

CDR3 nucleotides: TGTGCCTGGAGTGTACGGGCAGGGGGCGGTCAGCCCCAGCATTTT. Its translation is CAWSVRAGGGQPQHF. This chain uses TRBV30 with TRBJ1-5; 8 nucleotides agree with TRBD1. Looked up from germline, CDR1 is GTSNPN and CDR2 is SVGIG (reference sequence). CDR3 length: 15 amino acids. Losses at the gene ends were 0 bases for V and 6 bases for J; bases not matched to a gene: 7.

The chain uses TRBV19 and TRBJ1-5; possibly TRBD1 for D (5 bases). CDR3 length: 16 amino acids. Trimming took 4 bases from V and 0 from J, leaving 13 bases between them. Germline assignment: CDR1 LNHDA and CDR2 SQIVND (reference sequence). CDR3 in DNA: TGTGCCAGTAGTAGGGGGGGGACCTTTAGCAATCAGCCCCAGCATTTT. It yields the protein CASSRGGTFSNQPQHF.

V is TRBV6-2 or TRBV6-3 and J is TRBJ2-1, with D maybe TRBD2 (7 bases). Germline CDR1 reads MNHEY; CDR2 reads SVGEGT. The CDR3 length is 14 residues. V lost 2 bases, J lost 6 bases, and 11 bases lay in between. CDR3 bases: TGTGCCAGCAGTTACAGGGGGGGGCGCAATGAGCAGTTCTTC. Translated: CASSYRGGRNEQFF.

Only a few counts were recorded for this clone. V usage is TRBV5-1 and J usage is TRBJ2-1; D perhaps matches TRBD1 (6 bases). Deletions cut 0 bases from V and 3 bases from J, with 13 bases between. This CDR3 has 16 residues. Germline V lookup: CDR1 SGHRS, CDR2 YFSETQ. The chain's CDR3 is CASSLEVRDNYNEQFF. The CDR3 DNA sequence: TGCGCCAGCAGCTTGGAAGTCCGGGACAACTACAATGAGCAGTTCTTC.

About this clone: One end of the junction varies from germline; a read error may be responsible. V gene TRBV18 combines with J gene TRBJ1-6; TRBD1 aligns across 8 bases. The CDR3 covers 16 residues. The V gene's germline CDR1 is KGHSH and CDR2 LQKENI. This CDR3 is CASSPPGGPPNSPLHF. In nucleotides, the CDR3 is TGTGCCAGTTCACCTCCAGGGGGCCCTCCTAATTCACCCCTCCACTTT. Full variable domain (rest looked up from reference TRBV18 and TRBJ1-6): NAGVMQNPRHLVRRRGQEARLRCSPMKGHSHVYWYRQLPEEGLKFMVYLQKENIIDESGMPKERFSAEFPKEGPSILRIQQVVRGDSAAYFCASSPPGGPPNSPLHFGNGTRLTVT.

V usage is TRBV7-9 and J usage is TRBJ2-1, with no clear D. Per the germline V gene, CDR1 is SEHNR and CDR2 is FQNEAQ (reference sequence). CDR3 size: 14 residues. The V gene lost 4 bases and the J gene lost 7 bases, with 14 bases spanning the gap. The CDR3 is CASSSEIEWNEQFF. For the CDR3, the DNA is TGTGCCAGCAGCTCTGAAATAGAATGGAATGAGCAGTTCTTC.